The 12 T cell receptor beta chains below were found in one sample sequenced in a study of T cell repertoires in cytomegalovirus infection. Which antigens these TCRs recognize remains unknown. TCRdb recomputed calls from the reads with MiXCR, one row per CDR3 protein. In the table there are about 270,000 distinct CDR3 sequences, less than 25% of which are singletons. The sample here was cultured PBMCs, taken from culture after CMV antigen stimulation. Receptors originate from a human donor in good health (CMV status not recorded). Some clones in this sample may be carry-over from other donors' samples.

This clonotype was detected only a few times. V usage is TRBV4-3 and J usage is TRBJ1-4, with D possibly being TRBD1 (5 bases). The CDR3 length is 15 residues. V lost 1 base, J lost 6 bases, and 12 bases lay in between. Per the germline V gene, CDR1 is LGHNA and CDR2 is YSLEER. The CDR3 nucleotides read TGCGCCAGCAGCCAAGTGCCAGGGTTGGATGAAAAACTGTTTTTT. Its protein product is CASSQVPGLDEKLFF.

This chain connects TRBV12-3 or TRBV12-4 to TRBJ2-7; 13 bases match TRBD2. The V gene end was trimmed by 5 bases and the J gene end by 7 bases; junction bases not matched to a gene: 5. This CDR3 has 14 amino acids. The CDR3: CASSKGLAGVEQYF. CDR3 DNA sequence: TGTGCCAGCAGTAAAGGACTAGCGGGAGTTGAGCAGTACTTC.

The chain has TRBV12-3 or TRBV12-4 and TRBJ1-1; D not certain. This CDR3 is built from 13 residues. Trimming pared 5 bases from V and 10 bases from J, leaving 17 bases between. CDR3 amino acids: CASSLRLTWGAFF. In nucleotides, the CDR3 is TGTGCCAGCAGTCTCCGTCTAACCTGGGGAGCTTTCTTT.

The rearrangement links TRBV3-1 to TRBJ2-3; TRBD2 matches 7 bases. V dropped 2 bases and J dropped 0; count of bases not matched to a gene: 5. This CDR3 comprises 16 residues. Germline V gives CDR1 LGHDT, CDR2 YNNKEL (reference sequence). The CDR3 region has the DNA TGTGCCAGCAGCCAACTGGCGGGAGTCAGCACAGATACGCAGTATTTT. Translating it yields CASSQLAGVSTDTQYF.

This clonotype was seen many times. This chain links TRBV7-2 with TRBJ1-2; 7 bases fit TRBD1. The trim removed 2 bases at V and 4 bases at J, leaving 7 bases unmatched. The CDR3 has 15 amino acids. Germline CDR1 is SGHTA and CDR2 is FQGNSA. Written as DNA, the CDR3 is TGTGCCAGCAGCTTAAGGACAGGACGTGCCTATGGCTACACCTTC. It specifies CASSLRTGRAYGYTF.

V gene TRBV6-4 combines with J gene TRBJ2-1; D might be TRBD2 (5 bases). Germline CDR1 and CDR2: MRHNA and SNTAGT. This CDR3 has 13 amino acids. Trimming removed 0 bases from V and 13 bases from J, with 13 bases in between. As DNA, the CDR3 is TGTGCCAGCAGTGACTCGATAGGCGGGCAACAGTTCTTC. This encodes CASSDSIGGQQFF.

The rearrangement joins TRBV28 to TRBJ2-7; D gene ambiguous. CDR1 and CDR2 from the germline V gene are MDHEN and SYDVKM. V was clipped by 2 bases and J by 0 bases, with 14 bases between them. CDR3 length: 16 amino acids. This CDR3 is CASSLRPRPSSYEQYF. CDR3 DNA sequence: TGTGCCAGCAGTTTACGCCCTCGACCAAGCTCCTACGAGCAGTACTTC. The whole variable domain, filled in from reference TRBV28 and TRBJ2-7, reads DVKVTQSSRYLVKRTGEKVFLECVQDMDHENMFWYRQDPGLGLRLIYFSYDVKMKEKGDIPEGYSVSREKKERFSLILESASTNQTSMYLCASSLRPRPSSYEQYFGPGTRLTVT.

This clonotype was counted ten times or more. This chain connects TRBV7-2 to TRBJ1-3; TRBD1 agrees at 9 bases. Germline loops: CDR1 SGHTA, CDR2 FQGNSA. CDR3 length: 15 residues. The ends lost 3 bases at V and 8 bases at J; junction bases unmatched: 8. This CDR3 reads CASSFGTGGQYTIYF. The CDR3 region has the DNA TGTGCCAGCAGCTTTGGAACAGGGGGCCAGTACACCATATATTTT.

This clonotype was counted only a few times. The chain couples TRBV28 to TRBJ2-7; D perhaps matches TRBD2 (5 bases). The CDR3 loop spans 12 amino acids. Trimming shortened V by 5 bases and J by 4 bases, and 9 bases separated the two germline ends. Germline values: CDR1 MDHEN, CDR2 SYDVKM. CDR3 nucleotides: TGTGCCAGCAGTGTACTAGGATACGAGCAGTACTTC. Its translation: CASSVLGYEQYF.

This clonotype has a single count. One base away lies a much larger clone, so this may be a sequencing read error. The chain links TRBV12-3 or TRBV12-4 to TRBJ2-7; D is possibly TRBD1 or TRBD2 (5 bases each). Between the trimmed V and J ends, which lost 5 bases and 2 bases, there was a span of 10 bases. The CDR3 consists of 13 residues. CDR3 bases: TGTGCCAGCAGTCCAGGGACGACCTACGAGCAGTACGTC. It specifies CASSPGTTYEQYV.

In this sample, this clonotype turned up a few times. J is TRBJ1-5 and V is TRBV4-3; 8 nucleotides align to TRBD1. Germline values: CDR1 LGHNA, CDR2 YSLEER. The CDR3 contains 17 residues. V shed 0 bases and J 5 bases; nucleotides not matched to a gene: 9. The CDR3 bases are TGCGCCAGCAGCCAAGAAGGGCCTGGACAGGGTGATCAGCCCCAGCATTTT. Amino acid sequence: CASSQEGPGQGDQPQHF.

This chain uses TRBV28 with TRBJ2-5; D is uncertain. This CDR3 contains 14 residues. From germline, CDR1 is MDHEN and CDR2 SYDVKM. Trimming took 11 bases from V and 2 from J, leaving 18 bases between them. Here the CDR3 reads CASAVRAVQETQYF. CDR3 bases: TGTGCCTCCGCAGTTCGGGCAGTGCAAGAGACCCAGTACTTC. Using reference TRBV28 and TRBJ2-5 for the parts outside the CDR3, the full variable domain is DVKVTQSSRYLVKRTGEKVFLECVQDMDHENMFWYRQDPGLGLRLIYFSYDVKMKEKGDIPEGYSVSREKKERFSLILESASTNQTSMYLCASAVRAVQETQYFGPGTRLLVL.